These 21 T cell receptor beta chains were sequenced from one sample in a study of T cell changes during pregnancy in multiple sclerosis. Clones were read by immunoSEQ multiplex PCR, and TCRdb kept only the in-frame ones, dropping some. Of 55,000 to 85,000 clones in the sample, over 85% were seen once. The sample consisted of peripheral blood, taken in the third trimester of pregnancy. The receptors were sampled from a female donor with multiple sclerosis, enrolled in a pregnancy study.

The chain uses TRBV2 and TRBJ2-5; 9 bases fit TRBD2. The V gene end was trimmed by 8 bases and the J gene end by 4 bases; junction bases not matched to a gene: 17. Germline values: CDR1 SNHLY, CDR2 FYNNEI. This CDR3 has 17 amino acids. CDR3 coding DNA: TGTGCCAGCCTCACGGACGCGGGAGGGCCGCTCATAGAGACCCAGTACTTC. Amino acid sequence: CASLTDAGGPLIETQYF.

This clone has more than one count but fewer than ten. The chain recombines TRBV7-3 with TRBJ2-7; D is uncertain. Germline V gene lookup returns CDR1 SGHTA and CDR2 FQGTGA. V was trimmed by 1 base and J by 5 bases, leaving 15 bases between them. CDR3 size: 15 residues. CDR3 residues: CASSLNPLPIHEQYF. CDR3 bases: TGTGCCAGCAGCTTAAATCCACTTCCGATTCACGAGCAGTACTTC.

The CDR3 reads CAWRAGLRTEAFF. CDR3 bases: TGTGCCTGGAGGGCAGGACTTCGAACTGAAGCTTTCTTT. The gene calls are TRBV30 and TRBJ1-1; D is unresolved. CDR1 GTSNPN and CDR2 SVGIG come from the germline V gene (reference sequence). V was cut by 3 bases and J by 5 bases, with 13 bases left in between. This CDR3 contains 13 residues.

J is TRBJ2-7 and V is TRBV7-2; 8 nucleotides align to TRBD2. CDR3 size: 15 residues. Trimming took 3 bases from V and 3 from J; bases not matched to a gene: 7. CDR1 and CDR2 (germline): SGHTA, FQGNSA. The CDR3 is CASSLDNSGIYEQYF. CDR3 DNA sequence: TGTGCCAGCAGCTTGGACAATAGCGGGATCTACGAGCAGTACTTC.

The chain joins TRBV7-3 to TRBJ2-1, with D perhaps TRBD2 (5 bases). Between the trimmed V and J ends, which lost 4 bases and 1 base, there was a span of 11 bases. The germline V gene has CDR1 SGHTA and CDR2 FQGTGA. The CDR3 runs 15 residues. The CDR3 DNA reads TGTGCCAGCAGCTCCTCTAGCTGGTCCTACAATGAGCAGTTCTTC. Translation: CASSSSSWSYNEQFF.

The chain carries TRBV27 and TRBJ1-6, with no clear D. The length of the CDR3 is 18 residues. Trimming pared 6 bases from V and 10 bases from J, leaving 28 bases between. The germline V gene encodes CDR1 MNHEY and CDR2 SMNVEV (reference sequence). CDR3 in amino acids: CASRLIGSWTTGRSPLHF. The CDR3 DNA follows: TGTGCCAGCAGGCTCATTGGCTCCTGGACGACCGGGAGATCACCCCTCCACTTT.

The CDR3, as DNA: TGTGCCAGCAGTTTAGTCGGGACAGGGGACCGCACAGATACGCAGTATTTT. This gives the protein CASSLVGTGDRTDTQYF. The chain carries TRBV28 and TRBJ2-3, with 10 bases lining up with TRBD1. CDR1 and CDR2 from the germline V gene are MDHEN and SYDVKM. The CDR3 length is 17 residues. The V gene end was trimmed by 2 bases and the J gene end by 1 base; junction bases not matched to a gene: 6. Filled out from reference TRBV28 and TRBJ2-3, the complete variable domain reads DVKVTQSSRYLVKRTGEKVFLECVQDMDHENMFWYRQDPGLGLRLIYFSYDVKMKEKGDIPEGYSVSREKKERFSLILESASTNQTSMYLCASSLVGTGDRTDTQYFGPGTRLTVL.

The CDR3 DNA reads as TGTGCCAGCAGCCTAAGGGGACTAGCGGGAGGGTATGAGCAGTTCTTC. Translation: CASSLRGLAGGYEQFF. The rearrangement links TRBV7-2 to TRBJ2-1; 16 positions match TRBD2. The CDR3 runs to 16 residues. V lost 5 bases, J lost 8 bases, and 6 bases stayed unmatched. Germline V gives CDR1 SGHTA, CDR2 FQGNSA.

J is TRBJ1-2 and V is TRBV6-1; D unclear. Germline V gene lookup returns CDR1 MNHNS and CDR2 SASEGT. With 6 bases removed from V and 4 bases from J, the gap between germline ends came to 18 bases. The CDR3 consists of 15 residues. The DNA of the CDR3 is TGTGCCAGCAGCCCCTCGGTACCCACTATCTATGGCTACACCTTC. Translation: CASSPSVPTIYGYTF.

The J gene is TRBJ2-7, the V gene TRBV19, with a weak D call TRBD2 (6 bases). The V gene lost 7 bases and the J gene lost 3 bases, with 19 bases spanning the gap. The CDR3 runs to 15 residues. Per germline, CDR1 LNHDA and CDR2 SQIVND (reference sequence). CDR3: CASTRGRDGVYEQYF. The DNA of the CDR3 is TGTGCCAGTACCCGGGGGAGAGACGGAGTCTACGAGCAGTACTTC.

The V and J genes are TRBV29-1 and TRBJ1-5, with D perhaps matching TRBD1 (5 bases). Deletions cut 0 bases from V and 6 bases from J, with 15 bases between. This CDR3 has 15 amino acids. Germline CDR1 and CDR2: SQVTM and ANQGSEA. The CDR3 reads CSVEEAGKGGQPQHF. CDR3 nucleotide sequence: TGCAGCGTTGAAGAAGCAGGGAAAGGCGGTCAGCCCCAGCATTTT.

The chain combines TRBV7-9 with TRBJ1-2; TRBD1 agrees at 8 bases. V was pared by 8 bases and J by 6 bases, with 11 bases of the junction left unmatched. The CDR3 is 14 residues long. The V gene's germline CDR1 is SEHNR and CDR2 FQNEAQ (reference sequence). In DNA form, the CDR3 reads TGTGCCAGCGGCAACGCAGGGGGCGAGCATGGCTACACCTTC. Protein sequence: CASGNAGGEHGYTF.

The rearrangement links TRBV5-1 to TRBJ1-1; TRBD1 might be the D (5 bases). The germline CDR1 and CDR2 sequences are SGHRS and YFSETQ. There are 14 residues in the CDR3. V dropped 0 bases and J dropped 4 bases, with 10 bases sitting between them. CDR3 residues: CASSLVGGSTEAFF. Here the CDR3 DNA reads TGCGCCAGCAGCTTGGTCGGGGGATCCACTGAAGCTTTCTTT. Full variable domain (rest looked up from reference TRBV5-1 and TRBJ1-1): KAGVTQTPRYLIKTRGQQVTLSCSPISGHRSVSWYQQTPGQGLQFLFEYFSETQRNKGNFPGRFSGRQFSNSRSEMNVSTLELGDSALYLCASSLVGGSTEAFFGQGTRLTVV.

This sequence joins TRBV25-1 and TRBJ2-1, with TRBD2 identical over 12 bases. The germline V gene encodes CDR1 MGHDK and CDR2 SYGVNS. The CDR3 runs 18 residues. V shed 0 bases, J shed 6 bases, and the junction held 9 bases outside the gene matches. Here the CDR3 DNA reads TGTGCCAGCAGTGAATATATGCTGCTAGCGGGAGGGATCAATGAGCAGTTCTTC. Translated: CASSEYMLLAGGINEQFF.

This chain uses TRBV4-1 with TRBJ2-7, with TRBD2 matching 7 bases. This CDR3 is built from 15 residues. The germline V gene encodes CDR1 MGHRA and CDR2 YSYEKL. The V gene end was trimmed by 4 bases and the J gene end by 5 bases; junction bases not matched to a gene: 11. This CDR3 is CASSPRLAPSHEQYF. CDR3 nucleotides: TGCGCCAGCAGCCCGAGACTAGCTCCTTCCCACGAGCAGTACTTC.

The chain uses TRBV6-4 and TRBJ2-1; 9 bases match TRBD2. J gave up 5 bases and V 5 bases, and 10 bases lay outside the gene matches. There are 16 residues in the CDR3. CDR1 is MRHNA and CDR2 is SNTAGT in the germline V gene. CDR3 bases: TGTGCCAGCAGTCGGATAGCGGGAGAAGGACACAATGAGCAGTTCTTC. Translation: CASSRIAGEGHNEQFF.

This sequence joins TRBV27 and TRBJ2-1; D perhaps matches TRBD1 (7 bases). The CDR3 covers 16 residues. V lost 6 bases and J lost 5, with 20 bases in between. The germline V gene has CDR1 MNHEY and CDR2 SMNVEV (reference sequence). CDR3 residues: CASSLLGQGGHNEQFF. CDR3 bases: TGTGCCAGCAGCCTATTAGGGCAGGGGGGACACAATGAGCAGTTCTTC.

This chain joins TRBV30 and TRBJ2-1; 10 bases are a match to TRBD2. The CDR3 is 15 residues long. V shed 0 bases and J 4 bases; nucleotides not matched to a gene: 3. CDR1 is GTSNPN, CDR2 SVGIG, per germline (reference sequence). CDR3 loop: CAWSVSSGRYNEQFF. CDR3 coding DNA: TGTGCCTGGAGTGTATCTAGCGGGAGATACAATGAGCAGTTCTTC.

The rearrangement uses TRBV25-1 and TRBJ2-7; D perhaps matches TRBD1 (7 bases). The V end was cut by 4 bases, the J end by 2 bases, with 12 bases between. Per germline, CDR1 MGHDK and CDR2 SYGVNS. The CDR3 length is 14 residues. In DNA form, the CDR3 reads TGTGCCAGCAGTGTGGCAGGGGGGACCTACGAGCAGTACTTC. It specifies CASSVAGGTYEQYF.

In this sample, this clone turned up once. This rearrangement joins TRBV12-5 to TRBJ1-2, with 7 bases lining up with TRBD1. The CDR3 has 16 amino acids. From germline, CDR1 is LGHNT and CDR2 FRNRAP. V was pared by 0 bases and J by 3 bases, with 7 bases of the junction left unmatched. The CDR3 region is CASGLVWAGGDYGYTF. In DNA, the CDR3 is TGTGCTAGTGGTTTGGTATGGGCAGGGGGAGACTATGGCTACACCTTC. Combining the CDR3 with reference TRBV12-5 and TRBJ1-2 gives the whole variable domain DARVTQTPRHKVTEMGQEVTMRCQPILGHNTVFWYRQTMMQGLELLAYFRNRAPLDDSGMPKDRFSAEMPDATLATLKIQPSEPRDSAVYFCASGLVWAGGDYGYTFGSGTRLTVV.

The genes are TRBV6-5 and TRBJ1-3, with 8 positions matching TRBD1. This CDR3 comprises 15 residues. Germline CDR1 and CDR2: MNHEY and SVGAGI. V lost 7 bases to trimming and J lost 4 bases; unmatched junction nucleotides: 9. The CDR3 here is CASMVDRAKGNTIYF. The CDR3, as DNA: TGTGCCAGCATGGTGGACAGGGCGAAGGGAAACACCATATATTTT.